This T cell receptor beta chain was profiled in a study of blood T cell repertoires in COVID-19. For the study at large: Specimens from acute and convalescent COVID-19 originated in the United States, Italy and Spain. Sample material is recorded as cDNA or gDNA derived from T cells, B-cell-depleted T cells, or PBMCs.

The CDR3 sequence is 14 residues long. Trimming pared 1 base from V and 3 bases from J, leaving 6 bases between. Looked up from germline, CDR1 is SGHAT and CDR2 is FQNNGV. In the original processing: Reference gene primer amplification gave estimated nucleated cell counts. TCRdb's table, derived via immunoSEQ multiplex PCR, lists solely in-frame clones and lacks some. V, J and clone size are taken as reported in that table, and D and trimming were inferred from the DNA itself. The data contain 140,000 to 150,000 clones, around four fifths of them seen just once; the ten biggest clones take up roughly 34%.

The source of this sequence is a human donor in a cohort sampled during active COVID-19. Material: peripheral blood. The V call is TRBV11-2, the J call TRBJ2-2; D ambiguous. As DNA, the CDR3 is TGTGCCAGCAGCTTAGCAGGATACACCGGGGAGCTGTTTTTT. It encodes CASSLAGYTGELFF.